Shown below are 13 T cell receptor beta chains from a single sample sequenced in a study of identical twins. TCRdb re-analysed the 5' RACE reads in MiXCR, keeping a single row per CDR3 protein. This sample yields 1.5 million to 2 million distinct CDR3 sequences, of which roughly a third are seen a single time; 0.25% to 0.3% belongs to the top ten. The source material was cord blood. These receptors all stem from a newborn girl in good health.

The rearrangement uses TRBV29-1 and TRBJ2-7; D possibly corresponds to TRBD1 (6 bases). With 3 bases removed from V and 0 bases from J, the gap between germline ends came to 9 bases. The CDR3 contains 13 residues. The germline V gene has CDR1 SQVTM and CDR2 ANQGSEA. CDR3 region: CSVDTGNSYEQYF. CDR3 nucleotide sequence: TGCAGCGTTGATACAGGGAACTCCTACGAGCAGTACTTC.

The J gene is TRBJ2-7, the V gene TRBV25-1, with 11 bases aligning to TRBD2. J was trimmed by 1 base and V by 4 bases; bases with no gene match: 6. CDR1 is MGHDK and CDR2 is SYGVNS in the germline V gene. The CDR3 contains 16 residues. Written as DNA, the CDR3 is TGTGCCAGCAGTGTAGCGGGAGGGCCAGGTTCCTACGAGCAGTACTTC. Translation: CASSVAGGPGSYEQYF.

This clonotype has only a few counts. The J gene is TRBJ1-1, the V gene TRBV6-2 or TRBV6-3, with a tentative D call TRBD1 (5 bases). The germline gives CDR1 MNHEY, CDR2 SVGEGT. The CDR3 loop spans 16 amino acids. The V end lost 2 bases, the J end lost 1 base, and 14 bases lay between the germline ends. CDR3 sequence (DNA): TGTGCCAGCAGTTACGGGGGTGCCAGGGCGAACACTGAAGCTTTCTTT. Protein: CASSYGGARANTEAFF.

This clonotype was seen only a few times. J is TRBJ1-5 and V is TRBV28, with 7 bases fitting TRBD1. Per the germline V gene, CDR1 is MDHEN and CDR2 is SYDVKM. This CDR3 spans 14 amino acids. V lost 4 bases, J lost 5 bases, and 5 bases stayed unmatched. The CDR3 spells CASSSTGIDQPQHF. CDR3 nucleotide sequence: TGTGCCAGCAGTTCGACAGGGATTGATCAGCCCCAGCATTTT.

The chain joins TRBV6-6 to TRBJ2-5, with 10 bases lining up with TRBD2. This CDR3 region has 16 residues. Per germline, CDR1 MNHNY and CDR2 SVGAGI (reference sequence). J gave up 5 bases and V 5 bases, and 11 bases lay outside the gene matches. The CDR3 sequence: CASSGLTAGGPETQYF. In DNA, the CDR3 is TGTGCCAGCAGTGGGTTGACAGCGGGGGGGCCGGAGACCCAGTACTTC.

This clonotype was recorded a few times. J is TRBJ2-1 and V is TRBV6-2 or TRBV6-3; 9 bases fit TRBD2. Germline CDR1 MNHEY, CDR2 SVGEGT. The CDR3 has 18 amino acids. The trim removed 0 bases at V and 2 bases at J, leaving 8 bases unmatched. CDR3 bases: TGTGCCAGCAGTTACTCGATGGGTAGCGGGGGACCCTACAATGAGCAGTTCTTC. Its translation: CASSYSMGSGGPYNEQFF.

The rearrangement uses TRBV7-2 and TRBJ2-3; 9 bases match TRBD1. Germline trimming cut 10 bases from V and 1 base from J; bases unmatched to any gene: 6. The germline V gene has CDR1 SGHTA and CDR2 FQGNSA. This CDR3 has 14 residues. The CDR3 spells CAIFRTGGTDTQYF. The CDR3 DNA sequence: TGTGCCATCTTCAGGACAGGGGGCACAGATACGCAGTATTTT.

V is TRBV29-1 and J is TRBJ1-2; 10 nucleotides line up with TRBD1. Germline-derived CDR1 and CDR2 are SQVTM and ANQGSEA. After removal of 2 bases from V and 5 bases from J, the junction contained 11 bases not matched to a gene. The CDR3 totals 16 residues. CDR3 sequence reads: CSVESPTGGVEYGYTF. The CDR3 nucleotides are TGCAGCGTTGAATCTCCGACAGGGGGCGTCGAATATGGCTACACCTTC.

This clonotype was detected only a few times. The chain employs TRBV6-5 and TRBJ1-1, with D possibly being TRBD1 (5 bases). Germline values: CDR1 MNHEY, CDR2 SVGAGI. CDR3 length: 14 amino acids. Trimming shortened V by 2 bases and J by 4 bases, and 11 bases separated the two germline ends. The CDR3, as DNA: TGTGCCAGCAGTTACGCACATCAGGGCACTGAAGCTTTCTTT. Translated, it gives CASSYAHQGTEAFF.

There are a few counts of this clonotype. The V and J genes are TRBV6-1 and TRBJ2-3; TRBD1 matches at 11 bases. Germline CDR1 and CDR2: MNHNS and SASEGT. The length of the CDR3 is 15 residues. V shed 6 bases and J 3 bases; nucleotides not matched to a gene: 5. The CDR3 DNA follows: TGTGCCAGCAGGGACAGGGGGCGAGGGACAGATACGCAGTATTTT. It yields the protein CASRDRGRGTDTQYF.

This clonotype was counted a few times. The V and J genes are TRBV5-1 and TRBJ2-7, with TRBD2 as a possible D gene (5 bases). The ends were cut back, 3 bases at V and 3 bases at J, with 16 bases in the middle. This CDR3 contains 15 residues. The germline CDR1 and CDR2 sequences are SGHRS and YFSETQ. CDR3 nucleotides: TGCGCCAGCAGCTCTCCCTTCCGACGGGGCTACGAGCAGTACTTC. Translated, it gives CASSSPFRRGYEQYF. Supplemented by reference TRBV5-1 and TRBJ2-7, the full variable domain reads KAGVTQTPRYLIKTRGQQVTLSCSPISGHRSVSWYQQTPGQGLQFLFEYFSETQRNKGNFPGRFSGRQFSNSRSEMNVSTLELGDSALYLCASSSPFRRGYEQYFGPGTRLTVT.

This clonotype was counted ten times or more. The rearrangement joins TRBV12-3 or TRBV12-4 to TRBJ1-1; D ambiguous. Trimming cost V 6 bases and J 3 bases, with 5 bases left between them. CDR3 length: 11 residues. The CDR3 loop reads CASSVDTEAFF. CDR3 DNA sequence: TGTGCCAGCAGCGTTGACACTGAAGCTTTCTTT.

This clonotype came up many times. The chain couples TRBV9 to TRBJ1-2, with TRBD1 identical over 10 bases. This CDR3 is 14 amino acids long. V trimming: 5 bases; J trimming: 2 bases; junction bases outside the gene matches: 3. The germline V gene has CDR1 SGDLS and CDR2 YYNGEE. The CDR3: CASSADRGNYGYTF. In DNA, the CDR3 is TGTGCCAGCAGTGCGGACAGGGGGAACTATGGCTACACCTTC. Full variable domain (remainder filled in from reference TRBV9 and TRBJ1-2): DSGVTQTPKHLITATGQRVTLRCSPRSGDLSVYWYQQSLDQGLQFLIQYYNGEERAKGNILERFSAQQFPDLHSELNLSSLELGDSALYFCASSADRGNYGYTFGSGTRLTVV.